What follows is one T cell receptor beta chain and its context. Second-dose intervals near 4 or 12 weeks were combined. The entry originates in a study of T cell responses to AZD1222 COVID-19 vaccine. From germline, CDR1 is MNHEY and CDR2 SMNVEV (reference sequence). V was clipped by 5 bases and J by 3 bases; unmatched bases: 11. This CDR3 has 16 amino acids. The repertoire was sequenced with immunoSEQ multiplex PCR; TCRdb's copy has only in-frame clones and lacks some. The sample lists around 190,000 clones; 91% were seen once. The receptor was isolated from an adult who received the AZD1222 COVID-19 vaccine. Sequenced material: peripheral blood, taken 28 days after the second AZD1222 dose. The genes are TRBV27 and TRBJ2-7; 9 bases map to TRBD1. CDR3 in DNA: TGTGCCAGCAGTCGAAGACCGGGACAGGGCCTCTACGAGCAGTACTTC. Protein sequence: CASSRRPGQGLYEQYF.